Listed below are T cell receptor beta chains from one sample, sequenced in a study of blood T cell repertoires in COVID-19. Sequencing used immunoSEQ multiplex PCR; TCRdb keeps in-frame clones, though not all of them. Of about 62,000 clones in the sample, about nine tenths were seen once. Specimen: peripheral blood. Receptors originate from a woman of 80 years or more with acute or convalescent COVID-19. The CDR3 runs from the conserved cysteine through the conserved F or W. A D gene is named only where the DNA matches it firmly. Expanded clones are given a class, and other clones once, few, many or no size at all.

D	length	J	size	V	CDR3	DNA
NA	13	TRBJ2-1	once	TRBV27	CASSSLLGNEQFF	TGTGCCAGCAGTTCACTCCTCGGCAATGAGCAGTTCTTC
NA	14	TRBJ1-1	NA	TRBV5-1	CASSLDTVRIEAFF	TGCGCCAGCAGCTTGGACACAGTTCGCATTGAAGCTTTCTTT
NA	14	TRBJ2-2	few	TRBV30	CAWIDHRNTGELFF	TGTGCCTGGATTGATCACAGGAACACCGGGGAGCTGTTTTTT
TRBD1	14	TRBJ2-2	NA	TRBV24-1	CATSDPDRAGELFF	TGTGCCACCAGTGACCCGGACAGGGCCGGGGAGCTGTTTTTT
TRBD1	17	TRBJ1-5	NA	TRBV3-1/TRBV3-2	CASSQPPEQGANQPQHF	TGTGCCAGCAGCCAACCCCCCGAACAGGGGGCAAATCAGCCCCAGCATTTT
NA	13	TRBJ1-2	NA	TRBV20-1	CSASKPRNYGYTF	TGCAGTGCTAGTAAGCCCCGTAACTATGGCTACACCTTC
TRBD1	17	TRBJ2-3	NA	TRBV9	CASSAEPGQGTTDTQYF	TGTGCCAGCAGCGCGGAGCCGGGACAGGGGACCACAGATACGCAGTATTTT
TRBD1	17	TRBJ1-6	NA	TRBV28	CASSSPHEGADNSPLHF	TGTGCCAGCAGTTCCCCCCATGAGGGGGCGGATAATTCACCCCTCCACTTT
TRBD1	16	TRBJ1-4	NA	TRBV6-5	CASSYPDRGLGEKLFF	TGTGCCAGCAGTTACCCAGACAGGGGTTTAGGGGAAAAACTGTTTTTT
NA	12	TRBJ2-7	NA	TRBV28	CASSFRSYEQYF	TGTGCCAGCAGTTTTCGTTCCTACGAGCAGTACTTC
NA	14	TRBJ2-3	NA	TRBV7-2	CASSSGVSTDTQYF	TGTGCCAGCAGCTCAGGGGTTAGCACAGATACGCAGTATTTT
TRBD1	14	TRBJ2-3	NA	TRBV30	CAWSDWTGEDTQYF	TGTGCCTGGAGTGATTGGACAGGAGAAGATACGCAGTATTTT
TRBD1	13	TRBJ2-5	few	TRBV7-9	CASSLGTGETQYF	TGTGCCAGCAGCTTAGGGACAGGCGAGACCCAGTACTTC
NA	15	TRBJ2-5	NA	TRBV11-2	CASSQTGGRYETQYF	TGTGCCAGCAGCCAAACAGGTGGCCGGTACGAGACCCAGTACTTC
TRBD1	18	TRBJ2-2	NA	TRBV5-6	CASYIRTGSFLDTGELFF	TGTGCCTCCTACATCCGGACAGGTAGCTTTTTGGACACCGGGGAGCTGTTTTTT
NA	14	TRBJ2-3	NA	TRBV7-2	CASSLNRGTDTQYF	TGTGCCAGCAGCTTAAACAGGGGCACAGATACGCAGTATTTT
NA	14	TRBJ2-1	NA	TRBV5-1	CASSFIQSYNEQFF	TGCGCCAGCAGCTTCATACAGTCCTACAATGAGCAGTTCTTC
NA	13	TRBJ2-5	NA	TRBV28	CASSGPNQETQYF	TGTGCCAGCAGTGGGCCAAACCAAGAGACCCAGTACTTC
TRBD1	13	TRBJ1-2	NA	TRBV5-6	CASSLARGPGYTF	TGTGCCAGCAGCTTGGCGAGGGGGCCGGGCTACACCTTC
NA	12	TRBJ2-5	NA	TRBV5-1	CASSFLSETQYF	TGCGCCAGCAGCTTTTTATCGGAGACCCAGTACTTC
NA	13	TRBJ2-2	NA	TRBV29-1	CSVDSSAAGELFF	TGCAGCGTTGACAGCTCCGCGGCCGGGGAGCTGTTTTTT
NA	14	TRBJ2-3	few	TRBV7-3	CASSLVPAAPTQYF	TGTGCCAGCAGCTTAGTGCCCGCGGCGCCAACGCAGTATTTT
TRBD1	14	TRBJ1-1	NA	TRBV5-1	CASSLSAGGTEAFF	TGCGCCAGCAGCTTATCGGCAGGGGGGACTGAAGCTTTCTTT